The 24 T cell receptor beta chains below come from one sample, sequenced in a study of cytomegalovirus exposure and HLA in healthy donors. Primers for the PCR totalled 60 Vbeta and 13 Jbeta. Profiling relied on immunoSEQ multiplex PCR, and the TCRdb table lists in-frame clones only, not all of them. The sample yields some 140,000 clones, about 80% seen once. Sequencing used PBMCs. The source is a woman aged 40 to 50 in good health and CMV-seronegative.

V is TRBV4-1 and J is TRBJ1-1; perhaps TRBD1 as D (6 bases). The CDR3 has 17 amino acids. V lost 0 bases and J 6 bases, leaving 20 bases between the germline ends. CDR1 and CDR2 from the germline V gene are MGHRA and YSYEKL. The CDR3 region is CASSQESAGAGGAEAFF. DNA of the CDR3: TGCGCCAGCAGCCAAGAAAGTGCCGGCGCGGGGGGCGCTGAAGCTTTCTTT.

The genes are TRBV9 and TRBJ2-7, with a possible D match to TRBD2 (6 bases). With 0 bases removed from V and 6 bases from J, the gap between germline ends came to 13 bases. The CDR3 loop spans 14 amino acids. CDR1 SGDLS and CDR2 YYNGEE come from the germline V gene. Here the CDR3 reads CASSVALGGAEQYF. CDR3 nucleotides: TGTGCCAGCAGCGTAGCTCTGGGGGGAGCCGAGCAGTACTTC.

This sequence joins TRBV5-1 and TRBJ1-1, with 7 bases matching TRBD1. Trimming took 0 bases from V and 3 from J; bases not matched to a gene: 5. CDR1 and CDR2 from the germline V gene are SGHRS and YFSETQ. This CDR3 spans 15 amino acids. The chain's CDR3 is CASSLVDRLYTEAFF. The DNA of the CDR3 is TGCGCCAGCAGCTTGGTGGACAGGTTGTACACTGAAGCTTTCTTT.

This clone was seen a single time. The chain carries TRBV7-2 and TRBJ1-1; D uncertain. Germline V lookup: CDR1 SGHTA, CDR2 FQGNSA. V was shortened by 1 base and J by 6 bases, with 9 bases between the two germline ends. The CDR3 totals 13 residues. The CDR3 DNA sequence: TGTGCCAGCAGCTTAGTGGCCAGTGCTGAAGCTTTCTTT. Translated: CASSLVASAEAFF.

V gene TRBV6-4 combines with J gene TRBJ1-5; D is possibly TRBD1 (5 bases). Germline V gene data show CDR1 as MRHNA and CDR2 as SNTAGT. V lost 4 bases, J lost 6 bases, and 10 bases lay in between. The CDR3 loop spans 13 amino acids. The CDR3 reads CASSAGTTQPQHF. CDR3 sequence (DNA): TGTGCCAGCAGTGCAGGGACTACTCAGCCCCAGCATTTT.

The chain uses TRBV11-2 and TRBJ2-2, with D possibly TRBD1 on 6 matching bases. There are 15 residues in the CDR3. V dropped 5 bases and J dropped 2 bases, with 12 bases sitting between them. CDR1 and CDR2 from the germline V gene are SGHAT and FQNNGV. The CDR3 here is CASSPDRLNTGELFF. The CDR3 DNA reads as TGTGCCAGCAGCCCCGACAGGCTAAACACCGGGGAGCTGTTTTTT.

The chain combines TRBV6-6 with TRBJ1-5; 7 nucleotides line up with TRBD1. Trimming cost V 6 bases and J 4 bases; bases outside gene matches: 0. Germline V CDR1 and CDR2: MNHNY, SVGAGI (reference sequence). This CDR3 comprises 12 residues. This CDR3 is CASRTGNQPQHF. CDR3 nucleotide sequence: TGTGCCAGCAGGACAGGGAATCAGCCCCAGCATTTT.

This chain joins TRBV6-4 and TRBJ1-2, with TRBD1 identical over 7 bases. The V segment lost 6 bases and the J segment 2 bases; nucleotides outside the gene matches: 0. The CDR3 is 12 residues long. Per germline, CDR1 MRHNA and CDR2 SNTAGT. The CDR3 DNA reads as TGTGCCAGCAGGGGACAGAACTATGGCTACACCTTC. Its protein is CASRGQNYGYTF.

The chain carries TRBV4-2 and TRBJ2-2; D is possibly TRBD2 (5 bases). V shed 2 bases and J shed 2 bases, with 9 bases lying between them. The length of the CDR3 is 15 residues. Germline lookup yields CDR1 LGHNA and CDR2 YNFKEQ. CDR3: CASSQLGLNTGELFF. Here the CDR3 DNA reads TGTGCCAGCAGCCAATTAGGACTTAACACCGGGGAGCTGTTTTTT.

CDR3 amino acids: CASSLDPDRGKAFF. The CDR3 region has the DNA TGTGCCAGCAGCTTAGATCCCGACAGGGGTAAAGCTTTCTTT. V gene TRBV13 combines with J gene TRBJ1-1; 8 bases agree with TRBD1. Germline V gives CDR1 PRHDT, CDR2 FYEKMQ (reference sequence). The CDR3 is 14 residues long. J was trimmed by 9 bases and V by 1 base; bases with no gene match: 7.

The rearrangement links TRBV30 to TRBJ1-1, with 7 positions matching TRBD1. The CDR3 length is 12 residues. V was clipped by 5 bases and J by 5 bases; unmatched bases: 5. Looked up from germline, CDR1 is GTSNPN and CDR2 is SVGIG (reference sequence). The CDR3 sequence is CAWDRARTEAFF. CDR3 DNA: TGTGCCTGGGACAGGGCCCGAACTGAAGCTTTCTTT.

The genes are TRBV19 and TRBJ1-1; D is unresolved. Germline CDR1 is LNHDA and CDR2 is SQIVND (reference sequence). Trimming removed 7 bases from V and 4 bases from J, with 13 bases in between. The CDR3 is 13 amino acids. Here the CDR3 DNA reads TGTGCCAGTACTCCGAGCTCCCGCACTGAAGCTTTCTTT. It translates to CASTPSSRTEAFF.

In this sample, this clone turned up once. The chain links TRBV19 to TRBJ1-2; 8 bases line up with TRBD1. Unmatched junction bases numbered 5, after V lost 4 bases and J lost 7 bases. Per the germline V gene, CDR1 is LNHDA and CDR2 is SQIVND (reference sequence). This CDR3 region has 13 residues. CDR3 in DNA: TGTGCCAGTAGTAATGGACAGGGCCCTGGCTACACCTTC. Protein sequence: CASSNGQGPGYTF. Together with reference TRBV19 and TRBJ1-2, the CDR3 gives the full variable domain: DGGITQSPKYLFRKEGQNVTLSCEQNLNHDAMYWYRQDPGQGLRLIYYSQIVNDFQKGDIAEGYSVSREKKESFPLTVTSAQKNPTAFYLCASSNGQGPGYTFGSGTRLTVV.

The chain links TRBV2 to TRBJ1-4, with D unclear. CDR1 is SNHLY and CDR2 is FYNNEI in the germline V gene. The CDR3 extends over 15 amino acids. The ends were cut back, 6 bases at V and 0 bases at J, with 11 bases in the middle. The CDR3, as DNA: TGTGCCAGCAGAAGCTACAGAGCAACTAATGAAAAACTGTTTTTT. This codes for CASRSYRATNEKLFF.

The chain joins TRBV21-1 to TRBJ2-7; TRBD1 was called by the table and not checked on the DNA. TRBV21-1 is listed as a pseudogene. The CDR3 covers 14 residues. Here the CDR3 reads CARGSGQGIHEQYF. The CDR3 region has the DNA TGTGCCAGGGGGTCAGGGCAGGGGATCCACGAGCAGTACTTC.

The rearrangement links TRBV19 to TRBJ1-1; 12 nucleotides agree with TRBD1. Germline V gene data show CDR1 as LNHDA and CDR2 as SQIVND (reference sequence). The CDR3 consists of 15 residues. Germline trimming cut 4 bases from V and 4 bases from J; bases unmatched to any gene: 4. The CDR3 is CASSKGQGAATEAFF. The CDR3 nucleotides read TGTGCCAGTAGTAAGGGACAGGGGGCTGCCACTGAAGCTTTCTTT.

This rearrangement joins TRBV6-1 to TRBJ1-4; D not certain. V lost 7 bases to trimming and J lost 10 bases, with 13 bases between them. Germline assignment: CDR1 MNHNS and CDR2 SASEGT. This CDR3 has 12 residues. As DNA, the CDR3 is TGTGCCAGCATCGGGGTTTTGAGAAAACTGTTTTTT. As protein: CASIGVLRKLFF.

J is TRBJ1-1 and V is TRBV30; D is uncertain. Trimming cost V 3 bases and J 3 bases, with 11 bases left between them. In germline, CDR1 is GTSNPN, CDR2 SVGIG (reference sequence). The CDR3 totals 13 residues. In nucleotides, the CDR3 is TGTGCCTGGAGCCTGTGGAGGGACACTGAAGCTTTCTTT. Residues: CAWSLWRDTEAFF.

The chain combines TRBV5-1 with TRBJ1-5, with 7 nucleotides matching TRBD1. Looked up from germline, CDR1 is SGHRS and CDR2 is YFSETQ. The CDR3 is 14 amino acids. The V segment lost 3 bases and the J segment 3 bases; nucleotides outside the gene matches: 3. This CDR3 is CASSSTGLNQPQHF. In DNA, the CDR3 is TGCGCCAGCAGCTCGACAGGGCTCAATCAGCCCCAGCATTTT.

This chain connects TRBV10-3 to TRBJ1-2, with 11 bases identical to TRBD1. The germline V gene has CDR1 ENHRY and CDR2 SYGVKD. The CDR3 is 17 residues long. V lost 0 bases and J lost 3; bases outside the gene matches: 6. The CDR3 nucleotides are TGTGCCATCAGTGAGTCGATACTGGGACAGGGGGACTATGGCTACACCTTC. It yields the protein CAISESILGQGDYGYTF.

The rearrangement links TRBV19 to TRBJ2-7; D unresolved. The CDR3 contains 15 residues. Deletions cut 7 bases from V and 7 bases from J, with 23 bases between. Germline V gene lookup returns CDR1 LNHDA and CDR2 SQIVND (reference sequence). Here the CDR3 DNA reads TGTGCCAGTACCGCCGGTGGAGCCCCTACGCGGGAGCAGTACTTC. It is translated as CASTAGGAPTREQYF. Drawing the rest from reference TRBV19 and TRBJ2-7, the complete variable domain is DGGITQSPKYLFRKEGQNVTLSCEQNLNHDAMYWYRQDPGQGLRLIYYSQIVNDFQKGDIAEGYSVSREKKESFPLTVTSAQKNPTAFYLCASTAGGAPTREQYFGPGTRLTVT.

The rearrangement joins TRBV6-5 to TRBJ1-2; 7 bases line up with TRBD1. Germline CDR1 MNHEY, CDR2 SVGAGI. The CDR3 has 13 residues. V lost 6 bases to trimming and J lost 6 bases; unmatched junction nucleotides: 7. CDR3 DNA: TGTGCCAGCAGCCCCGGTAGGGGGCATGGCTACACCTTC. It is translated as CASSPGRGHGYTF.

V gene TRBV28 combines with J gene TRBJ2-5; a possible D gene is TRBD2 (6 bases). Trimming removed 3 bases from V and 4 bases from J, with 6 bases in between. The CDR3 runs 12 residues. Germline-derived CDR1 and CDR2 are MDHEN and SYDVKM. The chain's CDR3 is CASSFGGETQYF. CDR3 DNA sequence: TGTGCCAGCAGTTTCGGGGGAGAGACCCAGTACTTC.

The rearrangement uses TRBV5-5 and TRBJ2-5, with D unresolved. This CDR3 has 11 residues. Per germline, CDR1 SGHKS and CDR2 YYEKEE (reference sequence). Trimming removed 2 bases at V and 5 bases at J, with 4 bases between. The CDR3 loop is CASSLEETQYF. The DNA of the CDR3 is TGTGCCAGCAGCTTAGAGGAGACCCAGTACTTC.